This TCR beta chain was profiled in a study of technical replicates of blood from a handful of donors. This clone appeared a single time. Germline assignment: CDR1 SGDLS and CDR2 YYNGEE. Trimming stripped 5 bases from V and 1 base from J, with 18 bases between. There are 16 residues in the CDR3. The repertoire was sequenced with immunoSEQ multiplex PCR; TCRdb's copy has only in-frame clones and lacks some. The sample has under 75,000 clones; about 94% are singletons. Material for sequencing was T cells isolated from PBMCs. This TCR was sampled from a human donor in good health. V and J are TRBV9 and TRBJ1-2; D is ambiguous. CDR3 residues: CASRGTGGPNNYGYTF. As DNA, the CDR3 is TGTGCCAGCAGGGGCACGGGAGGGCCAAATAACTATGGCTACACCTTC.